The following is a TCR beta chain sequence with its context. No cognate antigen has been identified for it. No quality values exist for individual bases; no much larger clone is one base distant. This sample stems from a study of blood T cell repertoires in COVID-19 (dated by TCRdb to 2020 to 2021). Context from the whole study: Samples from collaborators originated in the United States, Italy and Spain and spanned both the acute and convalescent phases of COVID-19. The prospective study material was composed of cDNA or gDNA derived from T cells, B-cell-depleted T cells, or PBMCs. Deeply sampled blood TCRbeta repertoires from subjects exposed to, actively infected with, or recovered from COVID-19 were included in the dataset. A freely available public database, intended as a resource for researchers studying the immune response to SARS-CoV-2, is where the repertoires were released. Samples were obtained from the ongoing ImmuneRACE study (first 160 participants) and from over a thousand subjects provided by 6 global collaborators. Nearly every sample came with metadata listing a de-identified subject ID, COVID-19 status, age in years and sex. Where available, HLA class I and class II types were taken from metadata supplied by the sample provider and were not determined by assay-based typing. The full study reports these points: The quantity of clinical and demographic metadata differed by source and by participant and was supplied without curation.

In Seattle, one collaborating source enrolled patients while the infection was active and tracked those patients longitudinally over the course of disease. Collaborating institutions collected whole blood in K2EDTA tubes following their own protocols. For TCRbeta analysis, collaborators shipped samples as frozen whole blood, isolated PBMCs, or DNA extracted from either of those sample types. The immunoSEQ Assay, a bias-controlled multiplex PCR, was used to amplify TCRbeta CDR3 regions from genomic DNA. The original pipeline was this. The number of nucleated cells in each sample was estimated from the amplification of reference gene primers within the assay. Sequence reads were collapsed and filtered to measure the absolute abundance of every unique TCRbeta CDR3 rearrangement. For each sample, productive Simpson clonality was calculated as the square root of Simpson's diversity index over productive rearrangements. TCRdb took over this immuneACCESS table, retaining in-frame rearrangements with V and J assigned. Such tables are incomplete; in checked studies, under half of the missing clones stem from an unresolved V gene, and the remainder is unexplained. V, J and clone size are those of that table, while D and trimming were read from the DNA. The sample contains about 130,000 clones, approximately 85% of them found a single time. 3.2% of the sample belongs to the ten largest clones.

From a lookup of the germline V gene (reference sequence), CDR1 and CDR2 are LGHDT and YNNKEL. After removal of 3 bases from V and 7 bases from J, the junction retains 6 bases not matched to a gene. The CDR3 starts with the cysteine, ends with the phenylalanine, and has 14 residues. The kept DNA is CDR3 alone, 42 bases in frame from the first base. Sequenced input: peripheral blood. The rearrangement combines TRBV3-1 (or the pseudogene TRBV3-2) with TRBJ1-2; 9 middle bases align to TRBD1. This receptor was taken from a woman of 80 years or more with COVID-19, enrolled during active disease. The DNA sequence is TGTGCCAGCAGCCAGGGACAGGGATTCGGTGGCTACACCTTC. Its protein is CASSQGQGFGGYTF.